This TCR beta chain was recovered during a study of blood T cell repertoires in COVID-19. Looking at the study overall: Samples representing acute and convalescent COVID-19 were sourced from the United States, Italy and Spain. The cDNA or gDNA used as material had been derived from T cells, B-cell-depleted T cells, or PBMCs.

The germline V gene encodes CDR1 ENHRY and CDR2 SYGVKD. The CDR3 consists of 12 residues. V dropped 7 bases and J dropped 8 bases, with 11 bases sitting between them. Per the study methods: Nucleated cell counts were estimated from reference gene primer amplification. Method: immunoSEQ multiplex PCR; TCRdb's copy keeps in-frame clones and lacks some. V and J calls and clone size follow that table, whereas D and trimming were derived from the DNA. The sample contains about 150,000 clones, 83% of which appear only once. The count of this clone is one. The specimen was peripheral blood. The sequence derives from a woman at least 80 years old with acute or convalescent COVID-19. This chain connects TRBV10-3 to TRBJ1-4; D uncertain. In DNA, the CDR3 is TGTGCCATCACCGAGGGAGAAGAAAAACTGTTTTTT. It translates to CAITEGEEKLFF.